This TCR beta chain is from a study of shared T cell receptors in the human thymus. Germline CDR1 and CDR2: SGHNT and YYREEE (reference sequence). The CDR3 runs 14 residues. Deletions cut 4 bases from V and 5 bases from J, with 15 bases between. The repertoire was sequenced with immunoSEQ multiplex PCR; TCRdb's copy has only in-frame clones and lacks some. The profile shows some 720,000 clones, roughly 90% of them singletons. These same records also appear under a second study, on human thymus T cells. That paper notes: Obtained as resections during corrective heart surgery, the thymus tissue was then studied. There appeared to be biased usage of V and J genes in thymic and blood repertoires. Related research reported highly overlapping thymic repertoires among unrelated individuals.

The chain carries TRBV5-4 and TRBJ2-5; tentatively, D is TRBD1 (6 bases). The TCR comes from a boy under two years old with a congenital heart defect. Sequencing input: thymocytes. The CDR3 sequence is CASSLHRGHETQYF. The CDR3, as DNA: TGTGCCAGCAGCCTACATAGGGGACACGAGACCCAGTACTTC.